The 8 T cell receptor beta chains presented below share a single source sample, sequenced in a study of CD8 T cells in Susac syndrome (dated by TCRdb to the late 2010s). Receptors were amplified or captured by the immunoSEQ multiplex PCR assay. RNA was extracted with the RNeasy kit and about 0.45 to 1 ug was reverse transcribed using random hexamers. TCRdb trimmed the raw reads at Q25, called clones with MiXCR and kept productive beta chains. Under each unique CDR3 protein, matching rows form one entry showing the most common genes and DNA. The sample includes about 200,000 distinct CDR3 sequences, with 90% to 95% observed a single time. The top ten constitute roughly 0.088% of the sample. The sample was CD4+ T cells from PBMCs. Source of these receptors: a human donor with multiple sclerosis.

This chain joins TRBV20-1 and TRBJ1-1, with D possibly TRBD1 on 6 matching bases. The CDR3 loop spans 16 amino acids. CDR1 is DFQATT, CDR2 SNEGSKA, per germline (reference sequence). The germline V and J ends were trimmed by 6 bases and 4 bases, with 24 bases remaining between them. CDR3: CSAVERRGGLSTEAFF. The CDR3 nucleotides are TGCAGTGCCGTAGAACGTCGGGGGGGGCTGAGCACTGAAGCTTTCTTT.

V gene TRBV7-8 combines with J gene TRBJ2-1; maybe TRBD1 (5 bases). Trimming removed 5 bases at V and 8 bases at J, with 13 bases between. Germline loops: CDR1 SGHVS, CDR2 FQNEAQ. The CDR3 covers 13 residues. DNA for the CDR3: TGTGCCAGCAGCCCCCCCCAGGGCTATGAGCAGTTCTTC. This encodes CASSPPQGYEQFF.

The chain uses TRBV7-3 and TRBJ2-7; 10 bases are shared with TRBD1. CDR1 and CDR2 (germline): SGHTA, FQGTGA. The J segment lost 2 bases and the V segment lost 5 bases, leaving 6 bases of the junction unmatched. The CDR3 consists of 15 residues. The CDR3 DNA reads TGTGCCAGCAGCAGAGAAGGACAGGGGGCCTACGAGCAGTACTTC. It encodes CASSREGQGAYEQYF.

The rearrangement uses TRBV2 and TRBJ2-4; 12 positions match TRBD2. V lost 6 bases to trimming and J lost 1 base; unmatched junction nucleotides: 13. The length of the CDR3 is 19 residues. Germline CDR1 is SNHLY and CDR2 is FYNNEI. CDR3 region: CASRAWASGGAVAKNIQYF. CDR3 nucleotides: TGTGCCAGCAGGGCATGGGCTAGCGGGGGGGCGGTGGCCAAAAACATTCAGTACTTC.

This chain joins TRBV24-1 and TRBJ2-1; unclear D gene. Trimming pared 4 bases from V and 4 bases from J, leaving 10 bases between. The CDR3 is 14 residues long. The germline CDR1 and CDR2 sequences are KGHDR and SFDVKD. Here the CDR3 reads CATSEGSEYNEQFF. CDR3 sequence (DNA): TGTGCCACCAGTGAGGGCTCGGAATACAATGAGCAGTTCTTC.

V and J are TRBV3-1 and TRBJ2-3, with 8 bases fitting TRBD1. After removal of 4 bases from V and 9 bases from J, the junction contained 3 bases not matched to a gene. This CDR3 comprises 12 residues. Germline lookup yields CDR1 LGHDT and CDR2 YNNKEL (reference sequence). The CDR3 bases are TGTGCCAGCAGCCGAGACAGGGGAACGCAGTATTTT. Translated, it gives CASSRDRGTQYF.

The chain recombines TRBV30 with TRBJ2-1; 12 nucleotides line up with TRBD2. After removal of 5 bases from V and 2 bases from J, the junction contained 7 bases not matched to a gene. Germline CDR1 is GTSNPN and CDR2 is SVGIG (reference sequence). The CDR3 totals 16 residues. CDR3 coding DNA: TGTGCCTGGCTAGAAGCTAGCGGGGGGGCCTACAATGAGCAGTTCTTC. Amino acid sequence: CAWLEASGGAYNEQFF.

The V and J genes are TRBV5-1 and TRBJ1-2, with 9 positions matching TRBD1. CDR1 and CDR2 (germline): SGHRS, YFSETQ. This CDR3 has 14 amino acids. Trimming at V came to 5 bases and at J to 6 bases, leaving 8 bases not matched to a gene. The CDR3 here is CASRQGAREDGYTF. The CDR3 DNA follows: TGCGCCAGCAGACAGGGGGCTAGGGAGGATGGCTACACCTTC.